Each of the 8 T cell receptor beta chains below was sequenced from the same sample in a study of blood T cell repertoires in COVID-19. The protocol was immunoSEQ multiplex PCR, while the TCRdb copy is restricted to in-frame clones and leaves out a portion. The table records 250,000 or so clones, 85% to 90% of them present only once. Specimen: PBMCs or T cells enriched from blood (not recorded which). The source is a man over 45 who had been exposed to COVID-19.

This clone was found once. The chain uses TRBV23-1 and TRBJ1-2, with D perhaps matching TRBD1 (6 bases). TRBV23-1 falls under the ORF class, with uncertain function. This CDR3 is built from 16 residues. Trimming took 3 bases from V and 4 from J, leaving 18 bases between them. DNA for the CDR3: TGCGCCAGCAGTCAGCCCACTGACAGGTGTAGCTATGGCTACACCTTC. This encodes CASSQPTDRCSYGYTF.

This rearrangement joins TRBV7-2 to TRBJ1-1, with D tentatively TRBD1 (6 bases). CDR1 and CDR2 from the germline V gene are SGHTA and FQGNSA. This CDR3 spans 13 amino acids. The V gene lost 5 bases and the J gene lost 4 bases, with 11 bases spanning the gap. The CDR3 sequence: CASSKQGGTEAFF. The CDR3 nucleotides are TGTGCCAGCAGCAAACAGGGTGGCACTGAAGCTTTCTTT.

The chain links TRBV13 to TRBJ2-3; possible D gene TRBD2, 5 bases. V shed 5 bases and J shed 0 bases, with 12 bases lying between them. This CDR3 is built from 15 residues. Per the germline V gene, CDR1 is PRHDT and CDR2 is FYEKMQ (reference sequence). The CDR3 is CASSLASPSTDTQYF. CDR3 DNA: TGTGCCAGCAGCCTAGCTAGCCCGAGCACAGATACGCAGTATTTT.

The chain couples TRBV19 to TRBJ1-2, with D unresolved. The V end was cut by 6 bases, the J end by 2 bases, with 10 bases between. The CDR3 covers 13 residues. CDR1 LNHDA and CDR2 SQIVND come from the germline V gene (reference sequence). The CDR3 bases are TGTGCCAGTAGATTATCTACGAACTATGGCTACACCTTC. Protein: CASRLSTNYGYTF.

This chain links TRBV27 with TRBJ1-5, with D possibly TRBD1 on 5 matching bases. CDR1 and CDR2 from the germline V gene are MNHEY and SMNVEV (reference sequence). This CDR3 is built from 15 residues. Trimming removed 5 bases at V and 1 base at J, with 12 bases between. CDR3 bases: TGTGCCAGCAGTCGGGGGACGGTAAGCAATCAGCCCCAGCATTTT. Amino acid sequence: CASSRGTVSNQPQHF.

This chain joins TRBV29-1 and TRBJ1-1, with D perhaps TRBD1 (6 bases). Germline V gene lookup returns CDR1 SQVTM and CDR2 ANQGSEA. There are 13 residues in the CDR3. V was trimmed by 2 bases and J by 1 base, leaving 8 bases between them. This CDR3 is CSVEQGRNTEAFF. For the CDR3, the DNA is TGCAGCGTTGAACAGGGGAGGAACACTGAAGCTTTCTTT.

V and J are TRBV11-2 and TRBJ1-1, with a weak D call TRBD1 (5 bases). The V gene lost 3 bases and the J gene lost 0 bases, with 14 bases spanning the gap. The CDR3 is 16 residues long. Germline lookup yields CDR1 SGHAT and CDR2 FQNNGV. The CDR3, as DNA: TGTGCCAGCAGCTTGGTCTTTACAGGTTTGAACACTGAAGCTTTCTTT. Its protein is CASSLVFTGLNTEAFF.

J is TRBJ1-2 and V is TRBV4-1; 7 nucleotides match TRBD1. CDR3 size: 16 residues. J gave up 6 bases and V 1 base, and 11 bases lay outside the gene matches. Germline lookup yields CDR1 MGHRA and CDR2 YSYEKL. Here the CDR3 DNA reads TGCGCCAGCAGCCAAGGGAGGCCATTAGGGGGCGATGGCTACACCTTC. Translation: CASSQGRPLGGDGYTF.